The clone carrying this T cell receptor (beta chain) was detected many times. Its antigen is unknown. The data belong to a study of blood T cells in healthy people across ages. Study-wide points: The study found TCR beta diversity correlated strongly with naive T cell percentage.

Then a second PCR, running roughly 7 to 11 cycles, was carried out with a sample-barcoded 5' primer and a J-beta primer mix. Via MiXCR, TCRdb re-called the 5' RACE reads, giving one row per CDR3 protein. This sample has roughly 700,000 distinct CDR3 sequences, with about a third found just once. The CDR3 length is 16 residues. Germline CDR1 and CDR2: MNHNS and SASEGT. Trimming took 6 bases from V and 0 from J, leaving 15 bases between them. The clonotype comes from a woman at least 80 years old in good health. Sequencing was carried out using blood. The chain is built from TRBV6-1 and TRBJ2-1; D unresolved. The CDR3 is CASRVPAAYSYNEQFF. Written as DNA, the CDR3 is TGTGCCAGCAGGGTACCTGCAGCCTACTCCTACAATGAGCAGTTCTTC.